Below, 11 T cell receptor beta chains from the same sample are listed, as sequenced in a study of identical twins. From the 5' RACE reads, TCRdb called clonotypes with MiXCR, one entry per CDR3 protein. Altogether fewer than 250,000 distinct CDR3 sequences are present, 15% to 20% being singletons, with the ten largest covering 40%. The sample was also linked to a second study, of T cells expressing NK-cell markers.

Sequenced material: CD8+ T cells sorted from blood. The receptors originated from a young woman in good health.

This clonotype was counted a few times. The chain uses TRBV5-5 and TRBJ2-1; a possible D gene is TRBD1 (6 bases). The CDR3 loop spans 14 amino acids. V was shortened by 3 bases and J by 5 bases, with 12 bases between the two germline ends. CDR1 is SGHKS, CDR2 YYEKEE, per germline (reference sequence). The CDR3 loop is CASSSQGIDNEQFF. CDR3 sequence (DNA): TGTGCCAGCAGCTCGCAGGGGATTGACAATGAGCAGTTCTTC. Combining the CDR3 with reference TRBV5-5 and TRBJ2-1 gives the whole variable domain DAGVTQSPTHLIKTRGQQVTLRCSPISGHKSVSWYQQVLGQGPQFIFQYYEKEERGRGNFPDRFSARQFPNYSSELNVNALLLGDSALYLCASSSQGIDNEQFFGPGTRLTVL.

This clonotype was recorded a few times. V usage is TRBV5-5 and J usage is TRBJ2-3, with 7 nucleotides matching TRBD1. Germline trimming cut 4 bases from V and 2 bases from J; bases unmatched to any gene: 13. The CDR3 sequence is 17 residues long. Germline CDR1 reads SGHKS; CDR2 reads YYEKEE (reference sequence). Here the CDR3 reads CASSPRTGPPYTDTQYF. In DNA form, the CDR3 reads TGTGCCAGCAGCCCGCGGACAGGCCCTCCGTACACAGATACGCAGTATTTT.

This clonotype was found a few times. This chain links TRBV13 with TRBJ2-7, with 8 bases aligning to TRBD2. This CDR3 region has 15 residues. Germline CDR1 and CDR2: PRHDT and FYEKMQ (reference sequence). The V and J ends lost 4 bases and 3 bases, in that order; junction bases with no gene match: 8. The CDR3 here is CASSSSGTRIYEQYF. CDR3 in DNA: TGTGCCAGCAGCTCAAGCGGGACTAGAATCTACGAGCAGTACTTC.

In its sample, this clonotype was seen a few times. The chain joins TRBV7-7 to TRBJ2-5, with 8 bases identical to TRBD2. Germline CDR1 is SSHAT and CDR2 is FNYEAQ (reference sequence). The CDR3 is made up of 14 amino acids. The CDR3 DNA is TGTGCTAGCGTCCCCCCGGGGGGGCTTGAGACCCAGTACTTC. As protein: CASVPPGGLETQYF.

The chain employs TRBV9 and TRBJ1-2, with 9 positions matching TRBD1. The germline V gene encodes CDR1 SGDLS and CDR2 YYNGEE. V dropped 3 bases and J dropped 3; count of bases not matched to a gene: 6. The CDR3 extends over 15 amino acids. This CDR3 is CASSALTGGDYGYTF. The CDR3, as DNA: TGTGCCAGCAGCGCCTTAACAGGGGGCGACTATGGCTACACCTTC.

This clonotype turned up a few times. This chain's CDR3 is CASSYGLANEQYF. As DNA, the CDR3 is TGTGCCAGCAGTTATGGACTAGCAAACGAGCAGTACTTC. V is TRBV12-3 or TRBV12-4 and J is TRBJ2-7, with 8 bases that match TRBD2. This CDR3 contains 13 residues. Trimming cost V 4 bases and J 5 bases; bases outside gene matches: 4.

The V and J genes are TRBV20-1 and TRBJ1-6; D remains unclear. Trimming shortened V by 6 bases and J by 8 bases, and 20 bases separated the two germline ends. The germline CDR1 and CDR2 sequences are DFQATT and SNEGSKA (reference sequence). This CDR3 contains 15 residues. The CDR3 spells CSAQRGDEGDSPLHF. The CDR3, as DNA: TGCAGTGCCCAAAGAGGCGACGAGGGAGATTCACCCCTCCACTTT.

This clonotype occurred a few times. The J gene is TRBJ2-3, the V gene TRBV27; no definite D call. V lost 6 bases to trimming and J lost 5 bases, with 9 bases between them. Germline V gives CDR1 MNHEY, CDR2 SMNVEV (reference sequence). The CDR3 consists of 12 residues. CDR3 nucleotide sequence: TGTGCCAGCAGCCCGGACGGAGATACGCAGTATTTT. This translates into CASSPDGDTQYF.

As regards this clonotype: Germline is not matched at one junction end, which may reflect a read error. The CDR3 spells CACSQDTSGSLIPYEQYF. DNA for the CDR3: TGTGCCTGCAGCCAAGATACTAGCGGGAGCCTCATCCCCTACGAGCAGTACTTC. The chain uses TRBV3-1 and TRBJ2-7, with 11 bases lining up with TRBD2. Germline V lookup: CDR1 LGHDT, CDR2 YNNKEL (reference sequence). The CDR3 loop spans 18 amino acids.

This clonotype turned up a few times. V is TRBV30 and J is TRBJ2-7; 8 bases fit TRBD2. J gave up 1 base and V 0 bases, and 5 bases lay outside the gene matches. In germline, CDR1 is GTSNPN, CDR2 SVGIG (reference sequence). The CDR3 sequence is 15 residues long. CDR3 sequence reads: CAWSVLVAGSYEQYF. CDR3 nucleotide sequence: TGTGCCTGGAGTGTTTTGGTAGCGGGATCCTACGAGCAGTACTTC.

This clonotype was recorded a few times. This chain connects TRBV7-9 to TRBJ2-1; D gene unclear. The CDR3 is 13 amino acids. Trimming left V 5 bases short and J 7 bases short, with 12 bases between. CDR1 and CDR2 (germline): SEHNR, FQNEAQ (reference sequence). The CDR3 loop reads CASSPQERNEQFF. CDR3 DNA sequence: TGTGCCAGCAGCCCCCAAGAAAGAAATGAGCAGTTCTTC.